The 10 T cell receptor beta chains reported below all come from one sample, sequenced in a study of blood T cell repertoires in COVID-19. Assay used: immunoSEQ multiplex PCR; TCRdb lists only in-frame clones, some missing. The data show about 130,000 clones, around 83% seen once. Sequencing was performed on PBMCs or T cells enriched from blood (not recorded which). The receptors stem from a man aged 30-40 years who had recovered from COVID-19.

This rearrangement joins TRBV4-1 to TRBJ1-2; D gene uncertain. Trimming shortened V by 4 bases and J by 4 bases, and 16 bases separated the two germline ends. CDR3 length: 15 amino acids. CDR1 and CDR2 (germline): MGHRA, YSYEKL. The CDR3 spells CASSPQEAVRYGYTF. In DNA, the CDR3 is TGCGCCAGCAGCCCGCAGGAGGCAGTTCGCTATGGCTACACCTTC.

This clone turned up a few times. The V and J genes are TRBV19 and TRBJ1-2, with 8 bases matching TRBD1. The J segment lost 2 bases and the V segment lost 5 bases, leaving 7 bases of the junction unmatched. The length of the CDR3 is 15 residues. Germline V gene sequence: CDR1 LNHDA, CDR2 SQIVND (reference sequence). The CDR3 DNA is TGTGCCAGTAGTCTCCGGGACAGGCCCAACTATGGCTACACCTTC. Residues: CASSLRDRPNYGYTF.

This chain uses TRBV24-1 with TRBJ2-2; D gene unclear. V was cut by 5 bases and J by 1 base, with 4 bases left in between. Germline CDR1 KGHDR, CDR2 SFDVKD. The CDR3 covers 13 residues. The CDR3 nucleotides are TGTGCCACCAGTGTCGGGAACACCGGGGAGCTGTTTTTT. Translation: CATSVGNTGELFF.

V and J are TRBV5-1 and TRBJ1-1; D remains ambiguous. The CDR3 sequence is 15 residues long. CDR1 and CDR2 (germline): SGHRS, YFSETQ. V lost 2 bases and J lost 1, with 12 bases in between. The CDR3 bases are TGCGCCAGCAGCTTATCCTCGGGAGGGAACACTGAAGCTTTCTTT. Translating gives CASSLSSGGNTEAFF.

This clone is a singleton in its sample. Distinct nucleotide sequences in the sample also encode this CDR3. CDR3 loop: CASSLAGVAKNIQYF. CDR3 nucleotides: TGTGCCAGCAGTTTAGCGGGAGTAGCCAAAAACATTCAGTACTTC. The J gene is TRBJ2-4, the V gene TRBV5-6, with 9 bases aligning to TRBD2. J lost 0 bases, V lost 5 bases, and 3 bases had no gene match. Germline CDR1 SGHDT, CDR2 YYEEEE. CDR3 length: 15 residues.

The chain is built from TRBV19 and TRBJ2-3; TRBD2 is a possible D gene (5 bases). V was shortened by 5 bases and J by 3 bases, with 12 bases between the two germline ends. The CDR3 contains 14 residues. Germline V gene data show CDR1 as LNHDA and CDR2 as SQIVND (reference sequence). CDR3 residues: CASSPSFRTDTQYF. In DNA form, the CDR3 reads TGTGCCAGTAGTCCTAGCTTTAGAACAGATACGCAGTATTTT. The full variable domain, rest sourced from reference TRBV19 and TRBJ2-3, is DGGITQSPKYLFRKEGQNVTLSCEQNLNHDAMYWYRQDPGQGLRLIYYSQIVNDFQKGDIAEGYSVSREKKESFPLTVTSAQKNPTAFYLCASSPSFRTDTQYFGPGTRLTVL.

The rearrangement links TRBV6-5 to TRBJ1-5; D not resolved. Germline-derived CDR1 and CDR2 are MNHEY and SVGAGI. V was shortened by 2 bases and J by 6 bases, with 5 bases between the two germline ends. The CDR3 is 12 residues long. This chain's CDR3 is CASSYAGQPQHF. The CDR3 DNA sequence: TGTGCCAGCAGTTACGCGGGTCAGCCCCAGCATTTT.

This chain connects TRBV7-2 to TRBJ2-7; D perhaps matches TRBD1 (6 bases). The germline gives CDR1 SGHTA, CDR2 FQGNSA. The CDR3 runs to 13 residues. V was trimmed by 3 bases and J by 4 bases, leaving 10 bases between them. CDR3 DNA: TGTGCCAGCAGCTTCCCAGGGGATTACGAGCAGTACGTC. Translating it yields CASSFPGDYEQYV.

This clone appeared once. The chain combines TRBV19 with TRBJ2-3; TRBD2 matches at 8 bases. Losses at the gene ends were 0 bases for V and 0 bases for J; bases not matched to a gene: 5. The germline gives CDR1 LNHDA, CDR2 SQIVND (reference sequence). CDR3 size: 17 residues. The CDR3, as DNA: TGTGCCAGTAGTATAGATCCAGCGGGAGCTAGCACAGATACGCAGTATTTT. This translates into CASSIDPAGASTDTQYF.

This chain connects TRBV4-1 to TRBJ1-4; D is possibly TRBD1 (5 bases). Looked up from germline, CDR1 is MGHRA and CDR2 is YSYEKL. The CDR3 loop spans 15 amino acids. Trimming removed 1 base from V and 3 bases from J, with 9 bases in between. The CDR3 coding sequence is TGCGCCAGCAGCCAAGCGGGCAGGGCTAATGAAAAACTGTTTTTT. It yields the protein CASSQAGRANEKLFF.